This entry features one T cell receptor (beta chain) sequence. Generation of TCR beta cDNA was performed by 5'RACE template switching incorporating UMIs. From the 5' RACE reads, TCRdb lists one entry per CDR3 protein and no DNA. Recorded here are some 410,000 distinct CDR3 sequences; the top ten clones represent 7.3%. This sample is drawn from a study of T cells expressing NK-cell markers. This CDR3 has 12 residues. Germline V lookup: CDR1 MNHNS, CDR2 SASEGT. Material: blood T cells: a sorted CD56 or NKG2C T cell subset, CD4+ or CD8+ T cells, or bulk PBMC T cells (not recorded which). This receptor was taken from a woman aged 18 to 75 in good health. V is TRBV6-1 and J is TRBJ2-3. CDR3 sequence: CASSAPTDTQYF.